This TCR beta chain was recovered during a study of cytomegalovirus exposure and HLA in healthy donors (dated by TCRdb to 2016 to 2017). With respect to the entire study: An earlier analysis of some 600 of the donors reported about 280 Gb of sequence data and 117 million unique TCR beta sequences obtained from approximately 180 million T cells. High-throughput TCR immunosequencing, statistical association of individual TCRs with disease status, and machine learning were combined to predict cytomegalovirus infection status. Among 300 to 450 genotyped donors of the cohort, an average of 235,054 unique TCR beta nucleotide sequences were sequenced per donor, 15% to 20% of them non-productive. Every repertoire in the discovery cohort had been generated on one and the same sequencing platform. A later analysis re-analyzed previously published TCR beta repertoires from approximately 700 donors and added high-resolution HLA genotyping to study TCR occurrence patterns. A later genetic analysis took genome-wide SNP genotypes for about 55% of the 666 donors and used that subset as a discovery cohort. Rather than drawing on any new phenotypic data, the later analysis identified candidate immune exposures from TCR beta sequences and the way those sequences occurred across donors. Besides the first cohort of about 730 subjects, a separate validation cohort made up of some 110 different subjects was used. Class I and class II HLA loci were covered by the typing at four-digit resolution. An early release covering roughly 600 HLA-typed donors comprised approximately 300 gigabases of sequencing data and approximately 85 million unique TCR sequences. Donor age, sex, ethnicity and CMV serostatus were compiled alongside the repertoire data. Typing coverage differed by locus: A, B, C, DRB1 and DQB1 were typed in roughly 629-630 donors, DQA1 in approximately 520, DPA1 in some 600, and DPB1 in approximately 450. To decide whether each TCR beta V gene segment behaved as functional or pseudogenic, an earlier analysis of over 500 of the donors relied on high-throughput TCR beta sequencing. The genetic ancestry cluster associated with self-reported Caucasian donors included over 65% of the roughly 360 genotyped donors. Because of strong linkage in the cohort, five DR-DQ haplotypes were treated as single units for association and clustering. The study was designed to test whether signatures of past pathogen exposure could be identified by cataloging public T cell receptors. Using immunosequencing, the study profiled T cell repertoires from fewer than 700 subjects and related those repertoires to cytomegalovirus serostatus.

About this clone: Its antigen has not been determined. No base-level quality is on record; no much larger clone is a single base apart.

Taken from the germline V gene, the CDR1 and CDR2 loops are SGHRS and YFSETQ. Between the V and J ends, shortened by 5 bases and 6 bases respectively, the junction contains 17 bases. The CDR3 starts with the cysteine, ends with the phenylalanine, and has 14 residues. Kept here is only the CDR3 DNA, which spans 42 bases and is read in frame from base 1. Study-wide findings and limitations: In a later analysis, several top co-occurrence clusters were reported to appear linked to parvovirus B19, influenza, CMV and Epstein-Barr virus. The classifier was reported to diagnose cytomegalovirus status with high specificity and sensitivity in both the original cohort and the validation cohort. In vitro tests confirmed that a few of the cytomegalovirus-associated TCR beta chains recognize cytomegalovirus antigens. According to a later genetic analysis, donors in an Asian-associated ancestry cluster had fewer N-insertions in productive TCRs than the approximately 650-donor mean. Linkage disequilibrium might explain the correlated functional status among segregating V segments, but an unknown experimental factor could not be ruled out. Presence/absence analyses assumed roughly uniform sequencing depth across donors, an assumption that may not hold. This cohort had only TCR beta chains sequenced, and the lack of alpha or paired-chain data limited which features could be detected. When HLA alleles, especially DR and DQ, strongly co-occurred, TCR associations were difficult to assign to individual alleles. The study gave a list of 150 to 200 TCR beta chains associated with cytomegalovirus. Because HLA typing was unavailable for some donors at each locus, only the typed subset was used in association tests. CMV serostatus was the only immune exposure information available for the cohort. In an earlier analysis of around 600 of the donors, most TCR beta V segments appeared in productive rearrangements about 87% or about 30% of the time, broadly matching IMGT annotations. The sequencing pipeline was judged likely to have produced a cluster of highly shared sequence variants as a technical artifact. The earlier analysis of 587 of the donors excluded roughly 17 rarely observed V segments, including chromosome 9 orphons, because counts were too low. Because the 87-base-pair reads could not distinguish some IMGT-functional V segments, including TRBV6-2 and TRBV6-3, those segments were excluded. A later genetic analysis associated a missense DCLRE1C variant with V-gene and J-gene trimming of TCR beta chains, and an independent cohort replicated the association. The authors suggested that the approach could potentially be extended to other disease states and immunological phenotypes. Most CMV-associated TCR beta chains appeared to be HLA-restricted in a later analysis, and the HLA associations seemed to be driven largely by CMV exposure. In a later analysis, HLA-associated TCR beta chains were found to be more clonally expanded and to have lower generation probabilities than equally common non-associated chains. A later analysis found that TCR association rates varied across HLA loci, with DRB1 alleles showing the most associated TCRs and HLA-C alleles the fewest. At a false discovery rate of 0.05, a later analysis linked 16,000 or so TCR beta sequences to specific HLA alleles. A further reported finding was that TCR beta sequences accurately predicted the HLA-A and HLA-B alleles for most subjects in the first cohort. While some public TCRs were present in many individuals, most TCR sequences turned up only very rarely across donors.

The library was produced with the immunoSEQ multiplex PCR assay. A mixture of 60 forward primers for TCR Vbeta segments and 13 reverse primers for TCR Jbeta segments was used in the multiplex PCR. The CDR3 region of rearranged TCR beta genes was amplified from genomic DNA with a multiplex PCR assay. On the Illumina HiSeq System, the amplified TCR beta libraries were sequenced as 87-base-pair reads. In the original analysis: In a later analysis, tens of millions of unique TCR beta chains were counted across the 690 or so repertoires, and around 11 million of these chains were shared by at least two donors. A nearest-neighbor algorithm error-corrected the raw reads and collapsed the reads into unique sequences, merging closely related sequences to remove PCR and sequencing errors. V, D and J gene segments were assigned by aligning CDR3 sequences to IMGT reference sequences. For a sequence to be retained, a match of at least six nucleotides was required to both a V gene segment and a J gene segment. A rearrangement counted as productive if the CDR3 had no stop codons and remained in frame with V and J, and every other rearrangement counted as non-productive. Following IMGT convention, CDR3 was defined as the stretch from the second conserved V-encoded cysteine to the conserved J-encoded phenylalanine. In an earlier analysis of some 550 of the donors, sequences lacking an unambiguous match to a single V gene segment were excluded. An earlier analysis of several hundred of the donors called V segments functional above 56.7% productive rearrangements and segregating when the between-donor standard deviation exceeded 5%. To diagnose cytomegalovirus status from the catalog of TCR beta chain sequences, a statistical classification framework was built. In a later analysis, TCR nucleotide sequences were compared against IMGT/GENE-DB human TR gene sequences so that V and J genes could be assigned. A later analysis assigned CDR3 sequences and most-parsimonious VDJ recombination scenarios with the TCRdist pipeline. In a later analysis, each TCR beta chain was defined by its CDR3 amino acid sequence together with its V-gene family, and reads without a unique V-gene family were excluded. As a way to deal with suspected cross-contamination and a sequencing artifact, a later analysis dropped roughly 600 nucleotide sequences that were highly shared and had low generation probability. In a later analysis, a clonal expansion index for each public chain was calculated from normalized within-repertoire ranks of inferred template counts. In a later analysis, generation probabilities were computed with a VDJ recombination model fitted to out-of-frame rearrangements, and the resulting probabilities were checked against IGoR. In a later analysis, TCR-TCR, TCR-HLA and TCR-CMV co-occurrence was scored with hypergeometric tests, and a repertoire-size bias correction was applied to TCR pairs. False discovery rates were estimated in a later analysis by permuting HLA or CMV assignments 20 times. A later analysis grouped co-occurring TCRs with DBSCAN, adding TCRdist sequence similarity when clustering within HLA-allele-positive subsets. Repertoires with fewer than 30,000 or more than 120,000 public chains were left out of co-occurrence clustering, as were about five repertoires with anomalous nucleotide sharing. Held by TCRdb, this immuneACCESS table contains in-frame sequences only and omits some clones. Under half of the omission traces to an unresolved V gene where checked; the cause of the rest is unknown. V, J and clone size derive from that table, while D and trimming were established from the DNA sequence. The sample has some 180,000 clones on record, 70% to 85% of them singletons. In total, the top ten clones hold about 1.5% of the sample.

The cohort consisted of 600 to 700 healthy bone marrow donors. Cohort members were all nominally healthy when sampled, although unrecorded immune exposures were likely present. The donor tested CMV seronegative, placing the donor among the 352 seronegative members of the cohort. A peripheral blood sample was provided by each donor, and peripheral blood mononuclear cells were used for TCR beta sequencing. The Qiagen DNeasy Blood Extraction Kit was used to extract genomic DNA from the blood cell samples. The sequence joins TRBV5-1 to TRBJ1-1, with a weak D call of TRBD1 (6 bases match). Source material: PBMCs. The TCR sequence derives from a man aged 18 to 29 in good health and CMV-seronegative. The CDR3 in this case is CASREGTTGPEAFF. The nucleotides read TGCGCCAGCAGGGAAGGGACAACTGGCCCTGAAGCTTTCTTT.